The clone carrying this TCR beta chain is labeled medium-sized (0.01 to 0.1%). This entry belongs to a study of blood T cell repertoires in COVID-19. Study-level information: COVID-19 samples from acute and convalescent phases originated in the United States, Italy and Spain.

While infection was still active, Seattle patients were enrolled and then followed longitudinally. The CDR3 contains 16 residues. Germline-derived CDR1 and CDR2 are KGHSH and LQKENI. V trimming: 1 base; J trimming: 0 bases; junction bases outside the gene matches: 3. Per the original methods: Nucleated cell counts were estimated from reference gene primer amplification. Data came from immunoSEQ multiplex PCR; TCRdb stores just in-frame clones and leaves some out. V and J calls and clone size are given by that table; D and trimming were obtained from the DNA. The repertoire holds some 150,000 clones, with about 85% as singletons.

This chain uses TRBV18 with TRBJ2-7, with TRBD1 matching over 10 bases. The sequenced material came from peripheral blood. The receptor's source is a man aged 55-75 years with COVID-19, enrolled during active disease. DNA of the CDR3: TGTGCCAGCTCACCACTGGGACAGGGGTACTCCTACGAGCAGTACTTC. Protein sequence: CASSPLGQGYSYEQYF.